This TCR beta chain was captured in a study of shared clonotypes between healthy human individuals. Data came from immunoSEQ multiplex PCR; TCRdb stores just in-frame clones and leaves some out. The profile shows about 820,000 clones, 92% of them singletons. The length of the CDR3 is 13 residues. Germline V gene sequence: CDR1 MNHEY, CDR2 SVGAGI. V lost 1 base to trimming and J lost 7 bases, with 7 bases between them. Naive CD8 cells, CD45RO-negative and positively selected for CCR7, excluded terminally differentiated effector memory CD45RA+ cells. The rearrangement uses TRBV6-5 and TRBJ2-2; tentative D call: TRBD1 (5 bases). This TCR came from a man aged 25 to 45 in good health. The sample taken for sequencing was naive CD8+ T cells sorted from blood. For the CDR3, the DNA is TGTGCCAGCAGTTACTGGACAAGCGGGGAGCTGTTTTTT. This gives the protein CASSYWTSGELFF.